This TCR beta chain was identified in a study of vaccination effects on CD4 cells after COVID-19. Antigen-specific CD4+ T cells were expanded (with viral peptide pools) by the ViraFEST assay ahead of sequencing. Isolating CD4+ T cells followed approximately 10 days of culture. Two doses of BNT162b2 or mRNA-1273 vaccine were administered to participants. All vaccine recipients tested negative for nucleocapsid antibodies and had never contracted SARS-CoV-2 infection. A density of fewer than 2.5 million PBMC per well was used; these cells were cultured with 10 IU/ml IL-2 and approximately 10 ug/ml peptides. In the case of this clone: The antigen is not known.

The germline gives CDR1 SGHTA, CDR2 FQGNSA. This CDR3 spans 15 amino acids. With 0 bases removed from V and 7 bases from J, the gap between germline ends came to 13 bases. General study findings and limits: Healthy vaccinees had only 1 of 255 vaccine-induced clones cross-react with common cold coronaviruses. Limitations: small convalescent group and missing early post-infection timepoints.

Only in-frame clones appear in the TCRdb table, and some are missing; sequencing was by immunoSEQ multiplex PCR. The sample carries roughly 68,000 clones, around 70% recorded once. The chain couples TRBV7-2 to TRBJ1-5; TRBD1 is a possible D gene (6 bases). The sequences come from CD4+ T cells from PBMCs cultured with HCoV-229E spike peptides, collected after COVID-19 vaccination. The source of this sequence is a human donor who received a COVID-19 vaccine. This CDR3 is CASSLALGGSQPQHF. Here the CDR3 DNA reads TGTGCCAGCAGCTTAGCGCTGGGGGGCAGCCAGCCCCAGCATTTT.